One sample yielded the 8 T cell receptor beta chains listed below, sequenced in a study of beta chain features in type 1 diabetes. Every bit of the isolated RNA underwent reverse transcription, so sequencing read expressed TCRB transcripts. Assay used: immunoSEQ multiplex PCR; TCRdb lists only in-frame clones, some missing. The repertoire holds about 370,000 clones, with roughly a tenth as singletons. These TCRs are of unknown antigen specificity. General study results and limits: Type 1 diabetes patients had moderately but significantly shorter TCRB CDR3s in all four CD4+ subsets.

The sequenced sample consisted of central memory CD4+ T cells from blood. These receptors all stem from a man aged 25 to 45 with type 1 diabetes.

This sequence joins TRBV28 and TRBJ1-3; no firm D call. Trimming stripped 3 bases from V and 7 bases from J, with 10 bases between. Per the germline V gene, CDR1 is MDHEN and CDR2 is SYDVKM. This CDR3 has 13 residues. CDR3 amino acids: CASSFPTTNTIYF. CDR3 coding DNA: TGTGCCAGCAGTTTCCCCACCACGAACACCATATATTTT.

CDR3 amino acids: CAAAEGTYNEQFF. DNA for the CDR3: TGTGCCGCCGCGGAGGGGACATACAATGAGCAGTTCTTC. The chain is built from TRBV7-3 and TRBJ2-1; TRBD1 or TRBD2 may be the D gene (6 bases each). CDR3 size: 13 residues. Trimming shortened V by 11 bases and J by 4 bases, and 15 bases separated the two germline ends. Germline V lookup: CDR1 SGHTA, CDR2 FQGTGA.

The CDR3 bases are TGTGCCAGCACCCGAGACAGTTACTCTGAAAAACTGTTTTTT. It encodes CASTRDSYSEKLFF. The chain uses TRBV27 and TRBJ1-4, with a possible D match to TRBD1 (5 bases). The CDR3 spans 14 residues. V gave up 7 bases and J gave up 7 bases, with 16 bases separating them. Per the germline V gene, CDR1 is MNHEY and CDR2 is SMNVEV (reference sequence).

This clone was seen a few times. The genes are TRBV30 and TRBJ1-1; D not resolved. The germline V and J ends were trimmed by 3 bases and 5 bases, with 13 bases remaining between them. The CDR3 totals 13 residues. Germline loops: CDR1 GTSNPN, CDR2 SVGIG (reference sequence). The CDR3 DNA sequence: TGTGCCTGGAGCCAGAGAATTGGGACTGAAGCTTTCTTT. Translation: CAWSQRIGTEAFF.

In its sample, this clone was seen a few times. V usage is TRBV2 and J usage is TRBJ2-7; D is ambiguous. From germline, CDR1 is SNHLY and CDR2 FYNNEI. The CDR3 loop spans 15 amino acids. Between the trimmed V and J ends, which lost 1 base and 1 base, there was a span of 11 bases. In DNA, the CDR3 is TGTGCCAGCAGTGAAGGGGCAACCGGTTCCTACGAGCAGTACTTC. It specifies CASSEGATGSYEQYF.

Points on this clone: A much bigger clone sits one base away, suggesting this may be a read error. Other DNA sequences in this specimen translate into the identical CDR3. CDR3 amino acids: CASSPYTDTQYF. The CDR3 nucleotides read TGTGCCAGCAGCCCATACACAGATACGCAGTATTTT. J is TRBJ2-3 and V is TRBV7-3; no definite D call. Trimming left V 5 bases short and J 2 bases short, with 5 bases between. CDR3 length equals 12 residues. CDR1 and CDR2 (germline): SGHTA, FQGTGA.

This clone was seen at least ten times. Other DNA sequences from this sample encode an identical CDR3 as well. The rearrangement links TRBV7-9 to TRBJ2-1; D is undetermined. This CDR3 has 15 residues. V shed 0 bases and J shed 0 bases, with 6 bases lying between them. Germline values: CDR1 SEHNR, CDR2 FQNEAQ (reference sequence). The CDR3 region is CASSLAGSSYNEQFF. The CDR3 DNA sequence: TGTGCCAGCAGCTTAGCGGGAAGCTCCTACAATGAGCAGTTCTTC.

This rearrangement joins TRBV14 to TRBJ1-5, with D unclear. The CDR3 consists of 13 residues. Germline V CDR1 and CDR2: SGHDN, FVKESK. V was trimmed by 0 bases and J by 9 bases, leaving 9 bases between them. For the CDR3, the DNA is TGTGCCAGCAGCCAAGACTCGGCAGTGCCCCAGCATTTT. This gives the protein CASSQDSAVPQHF.